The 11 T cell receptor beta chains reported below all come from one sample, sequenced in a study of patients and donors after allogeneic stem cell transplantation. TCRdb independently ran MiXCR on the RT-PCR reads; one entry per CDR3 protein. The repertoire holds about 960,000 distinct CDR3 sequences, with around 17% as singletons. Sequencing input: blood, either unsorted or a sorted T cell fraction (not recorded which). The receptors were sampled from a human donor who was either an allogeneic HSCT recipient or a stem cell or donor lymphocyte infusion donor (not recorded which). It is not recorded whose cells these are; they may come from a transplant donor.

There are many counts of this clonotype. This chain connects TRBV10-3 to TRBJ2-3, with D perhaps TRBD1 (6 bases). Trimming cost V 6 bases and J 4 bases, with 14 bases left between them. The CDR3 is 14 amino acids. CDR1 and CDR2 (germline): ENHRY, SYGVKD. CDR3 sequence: CAISGQFGADTQYF. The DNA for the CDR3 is TGTGCCATCAGCGGACAGTTCGGCGCAGATACGCAGTATTTT.

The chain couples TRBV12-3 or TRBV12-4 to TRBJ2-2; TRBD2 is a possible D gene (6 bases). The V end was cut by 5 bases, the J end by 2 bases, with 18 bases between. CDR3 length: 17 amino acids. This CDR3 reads CASSLPGLSLNTGELFF. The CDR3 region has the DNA TGTGCCAGCAGTCTCCCGGGACTTTCTTTAAACACCGGGGAGCTGTTTTTT.

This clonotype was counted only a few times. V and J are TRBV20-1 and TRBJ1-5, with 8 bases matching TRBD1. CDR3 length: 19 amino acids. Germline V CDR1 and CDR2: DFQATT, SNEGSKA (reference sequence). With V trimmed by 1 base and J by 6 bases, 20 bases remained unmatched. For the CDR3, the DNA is TGCAGTGCTAGAGCTCAACCGGGACAGGCCGTTACCAGGGGTCAGCCCCAGCATTTT. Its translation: CSARAQPGQAVTRGQPQHF.

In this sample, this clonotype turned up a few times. The CDR3 DNA reads TGCAGCGTTCGAGGGACAACGACAGGCTACTCCTACGAGCAGTACTTC. Protein sequence: CSVRGTTTGYSYEQYF. The chain combines TRBV29-1 with TRBJ2-7; a weak D match, TRBD1 (6 bases). V lost 5 bases and J lost 0, with 20 bases in between. The CDR3 covers 16 residues. CDR1 and CDR2 (germline): SQVTM, ANQGSEA.

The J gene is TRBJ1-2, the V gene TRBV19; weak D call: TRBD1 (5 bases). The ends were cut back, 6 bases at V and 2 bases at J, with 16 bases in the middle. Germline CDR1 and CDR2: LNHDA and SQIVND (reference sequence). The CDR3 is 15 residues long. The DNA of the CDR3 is TGTGCCAGTAGCCCCTCCTTCGACAGAAACTATGGCTACACCTTC. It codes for CASSPSFDRNYGYTF.

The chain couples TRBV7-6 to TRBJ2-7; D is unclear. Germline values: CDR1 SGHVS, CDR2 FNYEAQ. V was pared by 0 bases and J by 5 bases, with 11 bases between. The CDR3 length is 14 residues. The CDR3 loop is CASSLALGRDEQYF. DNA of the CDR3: TGTGCCAGCAGCTTAGCGCTTGGTCGCGACGAGCAGTACTTC.

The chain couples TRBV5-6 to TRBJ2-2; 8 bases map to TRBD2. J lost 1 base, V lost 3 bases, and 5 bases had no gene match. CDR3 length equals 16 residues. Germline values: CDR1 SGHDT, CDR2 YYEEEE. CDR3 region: CASSSPGTRNTGELFF. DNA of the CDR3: TGTGCCAGCAGCTCTCCCGGGACTAGGAACACCGGGGAGCTGTTTTTT.

The CDR3 loop is CASSPVRDYNSPLHF. For the CDR3, the DNA is TGCGCCAGCAGCCCCGTACGGGACTATAATTCACCCCTCCACTTT. V usage is TRBV4-1 and J usage is TRBJ1-6; unclear D gene. The ends were cut back, 4 bases at V and 3 bases at J, with 10 bases in the middle. The V gene's germline CDR1 is MGHRA and CDR2 YSYEKL. The CDR3 has 15 amino acids.

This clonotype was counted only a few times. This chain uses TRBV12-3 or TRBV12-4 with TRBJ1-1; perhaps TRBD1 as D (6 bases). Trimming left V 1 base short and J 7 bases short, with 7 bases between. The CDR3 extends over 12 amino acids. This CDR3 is CASSLGDIEAFF. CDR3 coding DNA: TGTGCCAGCAGTTTAGGGGACATTGAAGCTTTCTTT.

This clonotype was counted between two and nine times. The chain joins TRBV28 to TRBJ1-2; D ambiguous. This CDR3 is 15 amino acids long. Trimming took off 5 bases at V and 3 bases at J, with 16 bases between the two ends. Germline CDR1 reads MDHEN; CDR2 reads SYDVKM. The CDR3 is CASSRRRLGYYGYTF. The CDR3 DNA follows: TGTGCCAGCAGTCGCCGCAGGCTGGGTTACTATGGCTACACCTTC.

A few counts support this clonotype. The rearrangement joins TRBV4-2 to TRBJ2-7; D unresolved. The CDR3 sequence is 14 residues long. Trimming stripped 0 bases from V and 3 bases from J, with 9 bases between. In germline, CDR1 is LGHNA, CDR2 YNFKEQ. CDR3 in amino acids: CASSQDRRLYEQYF. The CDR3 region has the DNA TGTGCCAGCAGCCAAGACAGGAGACTCTACGAGCAGTACTTC.